This T cell receptor beta chain was retrieved from a study of blood T cell repertoires in COVID-19. Whole-study context: Both acute and convalescent COVID-19 samples were obtained from the United States, Italy and Spain. Nucleic acid was either cDNA or gDNA, and it came from T cells, B-cell-depleted T cells, or PBMCs.

In the source study's methods: Estimation of nucleated cell counts was performed using reference gene primer amplification. Measured with immunoSEQ multiplex PCR; TCRdb has only the in-frame clones, and not every one. V and J calls and clone size follow that table, whereas D and trimming were derived from the DNA. The sample gives tens of thousands of clones, approximately 90% of which show up once; under 30% is in the top ten. The sample holds a few counts of this clone. The ends were cut back, 5 bases at V and 1 base at J, with 12 bases in the middle. This CDR3 is built from 14 residues. Germline CDR1 MNHNY, CDR2 SVGAGI (reference sequence).

The V gene is TRBV6-6, the J gene TRBJ2-7, with D possibly being TRBD1 (5 bases). This TCR derives from a woman aged 80 or over with active or convalescent COVID-19. Sequenced sample: peripheral blood. This CDR3 is CASSSDSASYEQYF. In DNA, the CDR3 is TGTGCCAGCAGTAGTGACAGCGCGTCCTACGAGCAGTACTTC.